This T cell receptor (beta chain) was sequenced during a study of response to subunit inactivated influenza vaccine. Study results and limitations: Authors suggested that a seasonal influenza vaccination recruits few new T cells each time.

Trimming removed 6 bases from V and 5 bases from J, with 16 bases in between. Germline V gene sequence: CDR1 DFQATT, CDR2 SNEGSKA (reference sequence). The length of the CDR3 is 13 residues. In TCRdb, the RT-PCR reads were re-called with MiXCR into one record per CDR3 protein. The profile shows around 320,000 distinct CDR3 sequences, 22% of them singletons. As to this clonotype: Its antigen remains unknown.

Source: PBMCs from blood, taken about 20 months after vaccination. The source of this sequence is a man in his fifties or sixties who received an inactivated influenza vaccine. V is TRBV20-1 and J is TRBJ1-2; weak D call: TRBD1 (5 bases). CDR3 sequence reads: CSALTGTDYGYTF. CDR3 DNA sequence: TGCAGTGCCCTGACCGGGACTGATTATGGCTACACCTTC.